This T cell receptor beta chain was profiled in a study of cytomegalovirus exposure and HLA in healthy donors (dated by TCRdb to between 2016 and 2019). Background for the entire study: An earlier analysis of some 600 of the donors reported around 280 Gb of sequence data and 117 million unique TCR beta sequences obtained from 150 million to 200 million T cells. A later analysis re-analyzed previously published TCR beta repertoires from 600 to 850 donors and added high-resolution HLA genotyping to study TCR occurrence patterns. To decide whether each TCR beta V gene segment behaved as functional or pseudogenic, an earlier analysis of nearly 600 of the donors relied on high-throughput TCR beta sequencing. Among a few hundred genotyped donors of the cohort, an average of approximately 250,000 unique TCR beta nucleotide sequences were sequenced per donor, 15% to 20% of them non-productive. The number of typed donors differed by locus: about 620-640 for A, B, C, DRB1 and DQB1; 522 for DQA1; some 590 for DPA1; and roughly 470 for DPB1. HLA typing included class I and class II loci at four-digit resolution. The aim of the study was to test whether cataloging public T cell receptors could identify signatures of past pathogen exposure. In a later genetic analysis, genome-wide SNP genotypes for about three fifths of the roughly 670 donors were used, and that subset was treated as a discovery cohort. The study used immunosequencing to profile the T cell repertoires of 666 subjects and linked those repertoires to cytomegalovirus serostatus. To predict cytomegalovirus infection status, the study combined high-throughput TCR immunosequencing, statistical association of individual TCRs with disease status, and machine learning. A handful of DR-DQ haplotypes were treated as single units for association and clustering because of strong linkage in the cohort. All discovery cohort repertoires had been generated on a single sequencing platform. In the later analysis, no new phenotypic data were used to find candidate immune exposures; instead, reliance was placed on TCR beta sequences and their occurrence across donors. Alongside the repertoire data, information on donor age, sex, ethnicity and CMV serostatus was compiled. A separate validation cohort of approximately 130 different subjects was used in addition to the 666-subject first cohort. Among the roughly 390 genotyped donors, around 81% belonged to the genetic ancestry cluster associated with self-reported Caucasian donors. An early release that covered about 600 HLA-typed donors contained approximately 300 gigabases of sequencing data and about 84 million unique TCR sequences. Summary of the overall study and its limitations: HLA typing was unavailable for some donors at each locus, so association tests used only the typed subset. Correlated functional status among segregating V segments might reflect linkage disequilibrium, but an unknown experimental factor could not be ruled out. Assigning TCR associations to individual alleles was difficult when HLA alleles, especially DR and DQ, strongly co-occurred. In the study, 150 to 200 TCR beta chains were listed as associated with cytomegalovirus. Cytomegalovirus status was reported to be diagnosed by the classifier with high specificity and sensitivity in both the original and validation cohorts. The authors suggested that the approach could potentially be generalized to other disease states and immunological phenotypes. Several of the top co-occurrence clusters appeared to be linked to parvovirus B19, influenza, CMV and Epstein-Barr virus, according to a later analysis. A further reported finding was that TCR beta sequences accurately predicted the HLA-A and HLA-B alleles for most subjects in the first cohort. In vitro tests confirmed that a few of the cytomegalovirus-associated TCR beta chains recognize cytomegalovirus antigens. In a later analysis, 15,000 to 20,000 TCR beta sequences were associated with specific HLA alleles at a false discovery rate of 0.05. Compared with the roughly 710-donor mean, donors in an Asian-associated ancestry cluster had fewer N-insertions in productive TCRs, according to a later genetic analysis. V-gene and J-gene trimming of TCR beta chains was associated with a missense DCLRE1C variant in a later genetic analysis, and the association was replicated in an independent cohort. In an earlier analysis of about 600 of the donors, most TCR beta V segments appeared in productive rearrangements about 87% or about 30% of the time, broadly matching IMGT annotations. Sequencing depth was assumed to be roughly uniform across donors in the presence/absence analyses, though that assumption may not hold. According to a later analysis, TCR association rates differed among HLA loci, with DRB1 alleles showing the most associated TCRs and HLA-C alleles showing the fewest. The cohort was sequenced for TCR beta chains only, and without alpha or paired-chain data the features that could be detected were limited. Some IMGT-functional V segments, including TRBV6-2 and TRBV6-3, could not be told apart with the 87-base-pair reads, so those segments were excluded. Most TCR sequences were seen in very few donors, while some public TCRs were found in many individuals. Most CMV-associated TCR beta chains appeared to be HLA-restricted in a later analysis, and the HLA associations seemed to be driven largely by CMV exposure. CMV serostatus was the only immune exposure information available for the cohort. Compared with equally common non-associated chains, HLA-associated TCR beta chains in a later analysis were more clonally expanded and had lower generation probabilities. A cluster of highly shared sequence variants was judged likely to be a technical artifact of the sequencing pipeline. Approximately 16 rarely observed V segments, including chromosome 9 orphons, were excluded from the earlier analysis of approximately 500 of the donors because counts were too low.

The cohort was made up of roughly 670 healthy bone marrow donors. Cohort members were all nominally healthy when sampled, although unrecorded immune exposures were likely present. The donor was CMV seronegative and belonged to the group of around 400 seronegative cohort members. Each donor provided a peripheral blood sample, and peripheral blood mononuclear cells were used for TCR beta sequencing. The Qiagen DNeasy Blood Extraction Kit was used to extract genomic DNA from the blood cell samples. The germline V gene yields SGHRS for CDR1 and YFSETQ for CDR2. Trimming costs V 4 bases and J 3 bases, and their ends lie 9 bases apart. Taken from cysteine to phenylalanine, the CDR3 has 13 residues. Only CDR3 DNA remains: 39 bases, in frame from the first base. Receptors were amplified or captured by the immunoSEQ multiplex PCR assay. For the multiplex PCR, a mixture combining 60 forward primers for TCR Vbeta segments and 13 reverse primers for TCR Jbeta segments was used. The CDR3 region of rearranged TCR beta genes was amplified from genomic DNA with a multiplex PCR assay. On the Illumina HiSeq System, the amplified TCR beta libraries were sequenced as 87-base-pair reads. The authors' analysis ran thus. Across the 500 to 750 repertoires, a later analysis counted approximately 75 million unique TCR beta chains, roughly 11 million of which were shared by at least two donors. To remove PCR and sequencing errors, raw reads were error-corrected and collapsed into unique sequences using a nearest-neighbor algorithm that merged closely related sequences. To assign V, D and J gene segments, CDR3 sequences were aligned to IMGT reference sequences. For a sequence to be retained, a match of at least six nucleotides to both a V gene segment and a J gene segment was required. A rearrangement was called productive if the CDR3 had no stop codons and remained in frame with V and J, and every other rearrangement was called non-productive. CDR3 was defined according to IMGT convention as the region running from the second conserved V-encoded cysteine to the conserved J-encoded phenylalanine. Sequences without an unambiguous match to a single V gene segment were excluded from the earlier analysis of about 600 of the donors. In an earlier analysis of 587 of the donors, V segments were called functional above 56.7% productive rearrangements and were called segregating when the between-donor standard deviation exceeded 5%. A statistical classification framework was built to diagnose cytomegalovirus status from the catalog of TCR beta chain sequences. A later analysis assigned V and J genes by comparing TCR nucleotide sequences with IMGT/GENE-DB human TR gene sequences. Using the TCRdist pipeline, a later analysis assigned CDR3 sequences along with most-parsimonious VDJ recombination scenarios. A later analysis defined each TCR beta chain by its CDR3 amino acid sequence plus V-gene family, and excluded reads lacking a unique V-gene family. To address suspected cross-contamination and a sequencing artifact, a later analysis removed roughly 640 highly shared, low-generation-probability nucleotide sequences. In a later analysis, a clonal expansion index for each public chain was calculated from normalized within-repertoire ranks of inferred template counts. Generation probabilities in a later analysis came from a VDJ recombination model fitted to out-of-frame rearrangements, and those results were checked against IGoR. Hypergeometric tests were used in a later analysis to score TCR-TCR, TCR-HLA and TCR-CMV co-occurrence, with a repertoire-size bias correction applied to the TCR pairs. A later analysis estimated false discovery rates by permuting HLA or CMV assignments 20 times. In a later analysis, co-occurring TCRs were grouped with DBSCAN, and TCRdist sequence similarity was added when clustering was performed within HLA-allele-positive subsets. Repertoires with fewer than 30,000 or more than 120,000 public chains, plus five repertoires with anomalous nucleotide sharing, were excluded from co-occurrence clustering. TCRdb's version of the immuneACCESS table is confined to in-frame rearrangements and falls short of the full clone set. An unresolved V gene accounts for under half of the shortfall where checked; the remainder is of unknown origin. D and trimming were read from the DNA, whereas the V and J calls and clone size are those reported in that table. This specimen's table enumerates roughly 34,000 clones. The biggest ten clones account for approximately 3.5% of the sample.

As for this clone: There is no known antigen for this receptor.

This TCR came from a man aged 40-49 years in good health and CMV-seronegative. What was sequenced was PBMCs. This chain is built from TRBV5-1 and TRBJ2-3, with the identity of the D gene unclear. The DNA is TGCGCCAGCAGCGTATCTAGGACAGATACGCAGTATTTT. This is translated as CASSVSRTDTQYF.